The 6 T cell receptor beta chains presented below share a single source sample, sequenced in a study of beta chain features in type 1 diabetes. Notes on the study in general: Moderate but significant shortening of TCRB CDR3s was recorded in all four CD4+ subsets from Type 1 diabetes patients.

The entirety of the isolated RNA underwent reverse transcription, so expressed TCRB transcripts were sequenced. Only in-frame clones appear in the TCRdb table, and some are missing; sequencing was by immunoSEQ multiplex PCR. Of a few hundred thousand clones listed, 9.5% to 10% were seen once; the top ten hold less than 0.65%. These TCRs' antigens remain unknown. Sequencing input: central memory CD4+ T cells from blood. Receptors originate from a man aged 30 to 45 with type 1 diabetes.

J is TRBJ2-5 and V is TRBV19; 9 bases are shared with TRBD1. CDR3 length: 14 amino acids. Germline V gives CDR1 LNHDA, CDR2 SQIVND (reference sequence). The V gene end was trimmed by 9 bases and the J gene end by 2 bases; junction bases not matched to a gene: 7. The CDR3 nucleotides read TGTGCCAGCAAGGACAGGGGTGGGCAAGAGACCCAGTACTTC. Translated: CASKDRGGQETQYF.

J is TRBJ2-1 and V is TRBV10-2, with unresolved D. V shed 4 bases and J shed 9 bases, with 16 bases lying between them. Germline CDR1 is WSHSY and CDR2 is SAAADI. This CDR3 region has 14 residues. CDR3 residues: CASSGDSFSTEQFF. In DNA, the CDR3 is TGCGCCAGCAGTGGCGACTCGTTTTCCACTGAGCAGTTCTTC.

There are a few counts of this clone. The genes are TRBV7-2 and TRBJ1-2; TRBD1 agrees at 8 bases. After removal of 4 bases from V and 8 bases from J, the junction contained 15 bases not matched to a gene. The V gene's germline CDR1 is SGHTA and CDR2 FQGNSA. The CDR3 runs 16 residues. DNA for the CDR3: TGTGCCAGCAGCTCCCGGAACTTCGAGACAGGGGTCGGCTACACCTTC. This sequence encodes CASSSRNFETGVGYTF.

This chain links TRBV30 with TRBJ2-2; TRBD2 agrees at 8 bases. The V gene end was trimmed by 0 bases and the J gene end by 2 bases; junction bases not matched to a gene: 17. Germline V lookup: CDR1 GTSNPN, CDR2 SVGIG (reference sequence). This CDR3 is 20 amino acids long. The CDR3 region has the DNA TGTGCCTGGAGTGTAGTATGGAATTGGAGCGGGAGATTTAACACCGGGGAGCTGTTTTTT. It translates to CAWSVVWNWSGRFNTGELFF. Based on the CDR3 plus reference TRBV30 and TRBJ2-2, the full variable domain is SQTIHQWPATLVQPVGSPLSLECTVEGTSNPNLYWYRQAAGRGLQLLFYSVGIGQISSEVPQNLSASRPQDRQFILSSKKLLLSDSGFYLCAWSVVWNWSGRFNTGELFFGEGSRLTVL.

The V and J genes are TRBV10-1 and TRBJ2-5; TRBD2 agrees at 11 bases. Germline V gives CDR1 WNHNN, CDR2 SYGVQD (reference sequence). The V gene end was trimmed by 2 bases and the J gene end by 5 bases; junction bases not matched to a gene: 13. CDR3 length: 18 amino acids. The CDR3 region is CASSEQLAGGPQMETQYF. CDR3 in DNA: TGCGCCAGCAGTGAGCAGCTAGCGGGAGGCCCCCAAATGGAGACCCAGTACTTC.

To note about this clone: Mismatch with germline at one junction end may stem from a read error. The rearrangement links TRBV27 to TRBJ2-3, with 9 bases that match TRBD2. The CDR3 has 17 amino acids. Germline V CDR1 and CDR2: MNHEY, SMNVEV (reference sequence). The CDR3 nucleotides are TGTGCCAGCAGTTTTTGGGCATGGGGAAAGCGGGAGGATAGGCAGTATTTT. It codes for CASSFWAWGKREDRQYF.